The T cell receptor (beta chain) described here comes from a study of shared clonotypes between healthy human individuals. The assay was immunoSEQ multiplex PCR, and TCRdb's table has in-frame clones only and misses some. This sample has around 690,000 clones, with less than 95% found just once. The table lists this clone with a few counts. Its antigen is undetermined. Overall study findings and caveats: Tissues were not sampled, only blood, and their repertoires likely differ. Among non-shared clonotypes, generation probabilities were lower than among those shared by all four donors.

The sequenced sample was memory CD8+ T cells from PBMCs. Subset specified: CD45RO+ cells pooled with CCR7-negative TemRA cells. This receptor was identified in a man between 18 and 29 years old in good health. Some clones in this sample may be carry-over from other donors' samples.

CDR3 amino acids: CASSLTPSWDEQFF. DNA for the CDR3: TGTGCCAGCAGCTTAACGCCTAGCTGGGATGAGCAGTTCTTC. The rearrangement links TRBV7-3 to TRBJ2-1; the D gene is possibly TRBD2 (5 bases). The CDR3 is 14 residues long. Germline V gives CDR1 SGHTA, CDR2 FQGTGA. Trimming removed 0 bases at V and 8 bases at J, with 11 bases between.